This entry features one T cell receptor (beta chain) sequence. Antigen: not known. This sample is part of a study of blood T cells in healthy people across ages. General study results and limits: Bulk PBMC profiling left naive and antigen-experienced comparisons inconclusive.

The authors ran a second PCR of about 7 to 12 cycles using a sample-barcoded 5' primer and a J-beta primer mix. The study obtained at least 2.5 million CDR3-containing paired-end reads from every sample. TCRdb analysed the 5' RACE reads with MiXCR anew, one entry per CDR3 protein. The repertoire holds about 1.4 million distinct CDR3 sequences, with around 55% as singletons. Germline V lookup: CDR1 SGHDN, CDR2 FVKESK. The CDR3 is made up of 16 amino acids. Drawing of peripheral blood yielded 7.5 to 10 milliliters from each donor. Extraction yielded at least 5 micrograms of total RNA per sample. The specimen was blood. The receptor comes from a man aged 18-30 years in good health. The rearrangement joins TRBV14 to TRBJ2-4, with a possible D match to TRBD2 (5 bases). Matching the DNA end better, TRBJ2-7 makes the J call doubtful. CDR3 in amino acids: CASSHTILGGTYEQYF. The CDR3 DNA reads as TGTGCCAGCAGCCACACTATCTTAGGAGGAACCTACGAGCAGTACTTC.